The clone carrying this T cell receptor beta chain was seen a handful of times. The target antigen is unknown. The CDR3 is made up of 14 amino acids. CDR1 is ENHRY and CDR2 is SYGVKD in the germline V gene. Between the trimmed V and J ends, which lost 2 bases and 8 bases, there was a span of 13 bases. Generation of TCR cDNA used 5'RACE template switching (which added a universal primer site and UMIs). Using its own MiXCR run on the 5' RACE reads, TCRdb lists one record per CDR3 protein. The table lists under 500,000 distinct CDR3 sequences, about 17% of them singletons. The data were taken from a study of T cells after yellow fever vaccination. Study-wide results and caveats: Although most clonotypes did not, a small share appeared in both CD4 and CD8 compartments. Clones that expanded after primary vaccination mostly reappeared after the booster (roughly 96% CD4, 80% to 90% CD8). In FACS-sorted repertoires, abundant clonotypes from the bulk population could appear as contaminants.

This TCR was recovered from a man aged 18-30 years who received the YFV17D yellow fever vaccine. The chain combines TRBV10-3 with TRBJ2-1; maybe TRBD2 (7 bases). This specimen consisted of PBMCs, obtained before the yellow fever booster vaccination. CDR3 residues: CAISEPAGAHEQFF. The CDR3 DNA is TGTGCCATCAGTGAGCCCGCGGGGGCGCATGAGCAGTTCTTC.